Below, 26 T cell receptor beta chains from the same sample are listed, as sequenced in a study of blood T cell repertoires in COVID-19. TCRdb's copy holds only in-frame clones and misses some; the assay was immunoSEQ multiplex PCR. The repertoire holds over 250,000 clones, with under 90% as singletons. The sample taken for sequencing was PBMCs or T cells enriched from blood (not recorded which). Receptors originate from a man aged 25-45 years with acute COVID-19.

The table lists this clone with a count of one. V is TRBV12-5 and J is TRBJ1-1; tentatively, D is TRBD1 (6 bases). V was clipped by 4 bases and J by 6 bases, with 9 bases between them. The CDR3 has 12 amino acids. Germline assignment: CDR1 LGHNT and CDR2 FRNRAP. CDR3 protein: CASGSGVSEAFF. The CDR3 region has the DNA TGTGCTAGTGGTTCAGGGGTGTCTGAAGCTTTCTTT.

CDR3 bases: TGTGCCAGCAGCACGGACTATGGCTACACCTTC. It is translated as CASSTDYGYTF. The genes are TRBV28 and TRBJ1-2; D is uncertain. This CDR3 is 11 amino acids long. Germline CDR1 MDHEN, CDR2 SYDVKM. V lost 6 bases, J lost 3 bases, and 5 bases lay in between.

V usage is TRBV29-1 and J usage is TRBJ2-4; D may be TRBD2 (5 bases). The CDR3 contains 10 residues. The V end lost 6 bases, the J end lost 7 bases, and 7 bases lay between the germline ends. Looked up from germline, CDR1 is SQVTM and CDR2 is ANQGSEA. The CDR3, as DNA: TGCAGCGTCTGGGAGAACATTCAGTACTTC. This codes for CSVWENIQYF.

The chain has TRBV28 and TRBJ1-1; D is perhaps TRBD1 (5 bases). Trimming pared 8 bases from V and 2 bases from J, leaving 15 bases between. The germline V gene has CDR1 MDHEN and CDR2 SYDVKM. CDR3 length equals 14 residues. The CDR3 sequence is CASRTQNLNTEAFF. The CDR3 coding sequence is TGTGCCAGCCGGACACAGAACCTTAACACTGAAGCTTTCTTT.

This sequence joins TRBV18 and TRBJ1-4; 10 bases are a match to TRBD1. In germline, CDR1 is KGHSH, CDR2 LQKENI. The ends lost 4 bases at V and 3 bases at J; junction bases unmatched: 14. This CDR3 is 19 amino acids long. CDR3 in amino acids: CASSLTPGQGNLANEKLFF. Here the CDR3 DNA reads TGTGCCAGCTCACTCACACCGGGACAGGGGAATTTGGCTAATGAAAAACTGTTTTTT.

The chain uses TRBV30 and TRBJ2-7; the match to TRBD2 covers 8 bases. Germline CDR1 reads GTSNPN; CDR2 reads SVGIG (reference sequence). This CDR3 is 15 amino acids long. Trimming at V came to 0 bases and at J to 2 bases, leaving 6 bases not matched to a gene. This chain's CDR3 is CAWSVRGGRAYEQYV. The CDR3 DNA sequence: TGTGCCTGGAGTGTACGGGGGGGCAGAGCCTACGAGCAGTACGTC.

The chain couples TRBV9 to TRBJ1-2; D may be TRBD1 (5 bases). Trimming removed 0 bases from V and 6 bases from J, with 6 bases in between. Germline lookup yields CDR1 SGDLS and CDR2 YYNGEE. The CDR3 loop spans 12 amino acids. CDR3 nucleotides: TGTGCCAGCAGCGTAGAGGGGAATGGCTACACCTTC. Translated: CASSVEGNGYTF.

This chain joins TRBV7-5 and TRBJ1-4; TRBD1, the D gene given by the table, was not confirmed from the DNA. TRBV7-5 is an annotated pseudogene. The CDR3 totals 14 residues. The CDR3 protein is CVRRGQGGDEKLFF. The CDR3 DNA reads TGTGTCAGAAGAGGACAGGGGGGGGATGAAAAACTGTTTTTT.

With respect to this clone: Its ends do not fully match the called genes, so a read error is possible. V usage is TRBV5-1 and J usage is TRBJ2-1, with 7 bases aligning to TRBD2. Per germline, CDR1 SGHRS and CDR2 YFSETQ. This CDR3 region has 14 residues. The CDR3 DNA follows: TGTGCCAGCAGCCCGGGACTACGTTCGAATGAGCAGTTCTTC. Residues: CASSPGLRSNEQFF. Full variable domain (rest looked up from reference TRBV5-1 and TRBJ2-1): KAGVTQTPRYLIKTRGQQVTLSCSPISGHRSVSWYQQTPGQGLQFLFEYFSETQRNKGNFPGRFSGRQFSNSRSEMNVSTLELGDSALYLCASSPGLRSNEQFFGPGTRLTVL.

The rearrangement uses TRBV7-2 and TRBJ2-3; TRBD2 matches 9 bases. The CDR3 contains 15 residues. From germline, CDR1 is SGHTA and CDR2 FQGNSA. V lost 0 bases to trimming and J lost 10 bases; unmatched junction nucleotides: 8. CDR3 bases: TGTGCCAGCAGCTTAGCCGGCGGGAGGGCCGATGCGCAGTATTTT. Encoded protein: CASSLAGGRADAQYF.

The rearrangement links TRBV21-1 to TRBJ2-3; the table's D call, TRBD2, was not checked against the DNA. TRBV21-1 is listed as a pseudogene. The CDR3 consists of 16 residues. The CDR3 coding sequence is TGTGCCAGCAGCATCGGGACTAGCGGGCATACAGATACGCAGTATTTT. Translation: CASSIGTSGHTDTQYF.

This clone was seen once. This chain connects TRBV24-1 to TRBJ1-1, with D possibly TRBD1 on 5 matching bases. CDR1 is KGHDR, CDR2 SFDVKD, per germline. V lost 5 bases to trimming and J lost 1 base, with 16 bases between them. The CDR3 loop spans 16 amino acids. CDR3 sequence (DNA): TGTGCCACCAGTGCCACCAGTCCAGGGCCGAACACTGAAGCTTTCTTT. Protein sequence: CATSATSPGPNTEAFF.

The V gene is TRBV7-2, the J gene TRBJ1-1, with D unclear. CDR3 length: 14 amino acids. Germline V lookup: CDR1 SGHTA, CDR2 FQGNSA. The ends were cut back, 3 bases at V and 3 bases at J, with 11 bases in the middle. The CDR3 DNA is TGTGCCAGCAGCTTCAGTGCCGGAGACACTGAAGCTTTCTTT. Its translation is CASSFSAGDTEAFF.

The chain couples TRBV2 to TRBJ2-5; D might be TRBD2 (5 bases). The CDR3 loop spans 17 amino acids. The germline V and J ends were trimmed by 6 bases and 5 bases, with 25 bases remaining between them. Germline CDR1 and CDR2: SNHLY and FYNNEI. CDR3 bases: TGTGCCAGCAGCCCCCCACGGGGATCCGGCGGTAGTGAGACCCAGTACTTC. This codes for CASSPPRGSGGSETQYF.

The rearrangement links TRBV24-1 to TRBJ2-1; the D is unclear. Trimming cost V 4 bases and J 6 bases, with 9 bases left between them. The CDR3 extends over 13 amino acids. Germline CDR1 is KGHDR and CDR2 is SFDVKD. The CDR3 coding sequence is TGTGCCACCAGTGACCCGGGTTCCAATGAGCAGTTCTTC. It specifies CATSDPGSNEQFF.

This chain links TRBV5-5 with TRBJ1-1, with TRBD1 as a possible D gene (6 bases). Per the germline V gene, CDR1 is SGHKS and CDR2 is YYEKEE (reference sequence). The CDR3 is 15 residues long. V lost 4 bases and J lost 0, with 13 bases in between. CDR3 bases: TGTGCCAGCAGCCTGGCGGGGGGCGTGAACACTGAAGCTTTCTTT. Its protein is CASSLAGGVNTEAFF.

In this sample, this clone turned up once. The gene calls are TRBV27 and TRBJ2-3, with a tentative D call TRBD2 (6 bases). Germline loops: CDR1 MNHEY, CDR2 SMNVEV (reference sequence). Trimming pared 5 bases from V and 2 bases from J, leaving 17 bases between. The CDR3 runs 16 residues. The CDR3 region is CASSPIGTDYTDTQYF. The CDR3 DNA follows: TGTGCCAGCAGTCCCATCGGGACGGACTACACAGATACGCAGTATTTT.

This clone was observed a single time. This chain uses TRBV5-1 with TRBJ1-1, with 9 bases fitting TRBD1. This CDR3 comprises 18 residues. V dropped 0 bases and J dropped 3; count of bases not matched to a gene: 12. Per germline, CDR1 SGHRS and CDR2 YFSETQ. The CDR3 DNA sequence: TGCGCCAGCAGCTTGGCCTTTACTACAGGGGGCAGACACACTGAAGCTTTCTTT. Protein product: CASSLAFTTGGRHTEAFF.

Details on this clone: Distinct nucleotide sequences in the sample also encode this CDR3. CDR3 coding DNA: TGTGCCAGCAGTAGACAGGGGACCTACGAGCAGTACGTC. Translation gives CASSRQGTYEQYV. This chain uses TRBV6-5 with TRBJ2-7; 8 bases are a match to TRBD1. CDR3 length equals 13 residues. Germline trimming cut 5 bases from V and 2 bases from J; bases unmatched to any gene: 2. Germline loops: CDR1 MNHEY, CDR2 SVGAGI.

The CDR3 DNA follows: TGTGCCAGCAGCTCCCCAGGGGGGAGCGGGGAGCTGTTTTTT. The encoded protein is CASSSPGGSGELFF. This rearrangement joins TRBV7-9 to TRBJ2-2, with D perhaps TRBD1 (7 bases). CDR1 and CDR2 (germline): SEHNR, FQNEAQ (reference sequence). The CDR3 contains 14 residues. V shed 4 bases and J shed 7 bases, with 13 bases lying between them.

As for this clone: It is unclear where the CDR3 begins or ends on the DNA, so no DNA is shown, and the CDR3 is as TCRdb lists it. The CDR3 protein is CASSFGGGTDV. The V call is TRBV27, the J call TRBJ2-7; no DNA check was done on the table's D call, TRBD2. Per the germline V gene, CDR1 is MNHEY and CDR2 is SMNVEV (reference sequence). The CDR3 totals 11 residues, both ends included.

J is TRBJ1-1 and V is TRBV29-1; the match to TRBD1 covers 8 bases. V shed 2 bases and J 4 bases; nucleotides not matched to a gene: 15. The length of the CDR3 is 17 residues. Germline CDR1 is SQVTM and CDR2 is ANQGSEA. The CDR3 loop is CSVENPRTGSFSTEAFF. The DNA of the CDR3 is TGCAGCGTTGAAAACCCTCGGACAGGGAGTTTCAGCACTGAAGCTTTCTTT. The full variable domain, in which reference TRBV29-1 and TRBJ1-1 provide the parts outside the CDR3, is SAVISQKPSRDICQRGTSLTIQCQVDSQVTMMFWYRQQPGQSLTLIATANQGSEATYESGFVIDKFPISRPNLTFSTLTVSNMSPEDSSIYLCSVENPRTGSFSTEAFFGQGTRLTVV.

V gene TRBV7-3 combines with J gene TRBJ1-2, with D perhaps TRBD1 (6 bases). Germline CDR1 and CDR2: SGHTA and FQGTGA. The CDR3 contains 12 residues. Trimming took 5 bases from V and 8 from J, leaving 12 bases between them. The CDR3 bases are TGTGCCAGCAGCCCCCGGACAGTCGGCTACACCTTC. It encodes CASSPRTVGYTF.

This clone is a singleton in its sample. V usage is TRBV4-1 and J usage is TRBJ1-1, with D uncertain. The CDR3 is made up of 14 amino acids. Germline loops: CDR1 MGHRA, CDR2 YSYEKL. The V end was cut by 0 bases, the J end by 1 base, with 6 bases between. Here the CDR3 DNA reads TGCGCCAGCAGCCAAGACGGGAGGAACACTGAAGCTTTCTTT. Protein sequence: CASSQDGRNTEAFF.

This chain's CDR3 is CSVVGTSGYNEQFF. The CDR3 bases are TGCAGCGTTGTCGGGACTAGCGGATACAATGAGCAGTTCTTC. The J gene is TRBJ2-1, the V gene TRBV29-1, with TRBD2 identical over 11 bases. The CDR3 has 14 amino acids. The trim removed 4 bases at V and 4 bases at J, leaving 3 bases unmatched. Per germline, CDR1 SQVTM and CDR2 ANQGSEA.

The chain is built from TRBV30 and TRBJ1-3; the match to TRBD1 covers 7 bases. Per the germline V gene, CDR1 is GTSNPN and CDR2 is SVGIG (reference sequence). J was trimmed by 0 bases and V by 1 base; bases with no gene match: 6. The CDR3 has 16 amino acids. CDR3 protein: CAWSGDRAPSGNTIYF. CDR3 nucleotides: TGTGCCTGGAGTGGCGACAGGGCCCCCTCTGGAAACACCATATATTTT.